This TCR beta chain was retrieved from a study of blood T cells in healthy people across ages. Regarding the study as a whole: Donor CMV infection status was unknown, possibly confounding age-related changes in expanded clonotypes.

The CDR3 runs to 11 residues. The V end lost 4 bases, the J end lost 4 bases, and 7 bases lay between the germline ends. From germline, CDR1 is SQVTM and CDR2 ANQGSEA. A word on this clonotype: Its target is not known. A read error may explain this, as a much larger clone is one base away.

The second PCR ran 7 to 11 cycles with a sample-barcoded 5' primer and J-beta primers. One entry per CDR3 protein results from TCRdb running MiXCR on the 5' RACE reads. The table lists around 1.1 million distinct CDR3 sequences, 35% to 40% of them singletons. The sequence was obtained from a young man in good health. Material: blood. The V call is TRBV29-1, the J call TRBJ1-2, with D unresolved. CDR3 sequence (DNA): TGCAGCGTTGGCTCCCCCTATGGCTACACCTTC. Protein product: CSVGSPYGYTF.